This section outlines one T cell receptor (beta chain) sequence together with its context. The specificity of this receptor is unknown. The sample holds no much larger clone one base away, and base qualities are not on file. The CDR3 holds 14 amino acids from the cysteine to the phenylalanine. The kept DNA is CDR3 alone, 42 bases in frame from the first base. CDR1 and CDR2, looked up from the germline V gene (reference sequence), are SEHNR and FQNEAQ. V drops 4 bases and J drops 7 bases, leaving 13 bases in between. The sample originates from a study of radiotherapy plus CTLA-4 blockade in lung cancer (dated by TCRdb to the late 2010s). Looking at the study overall: Objective responses occurred in approximately 17% of enrolled patients, and about 30% achieved disease control.

The study tested focal radiation therapy combined with CTLA-4 blockade (ipilimumab) in patients with chemo-refractory metastatic non-small-cell lung cancer. Beyond this particular receptor, the publication reports: After treatment with radiotherapy and ipilimumab, TCR clones that originated in tumors expanded in peripheral blood. The strongest predictors of response were reported to be early dynamic shifts in blood T cell clones along with a rise in serum interferon-beta following radiation.

Receptors were amplified or captured by the immunoSEQ multiplex PCR assay. Here the immuneACCESS table is served through TCRdb, limited to in-frame sequences with V and J called. Missing clones are a known gap in these copies; in checked studies unresolved V genes cover under half, and the rest lacks a known reason. The sample data list around 100,000 clones, and 70% to 85% of these were observed just once. The ten largest clones represent 2.5% to 3.5% of the sample. This chain is built from TRBV7-9 and TRBJ1-4; the D gene cannot be resolved reliably. The sample in question was peripheral blood, obtained from a patient treated with radiotherapy plus ipilimumab. The TCR originated in a human donor with non-small cell lung cancer that progressed on radiotherapy plus ipilimumab. Some clones in this sample may be carry-over from other donors' samples. CDR3 region: CASSYRGSSEKLFF. The sequenced DNA is TGTGCCAGCAGCTACCGAGGCAGTAGTGAAAAACTGTTTTTT.